This T cell receptor (beta chain) was sequenced during a study of blood T cell repertoires in COVID-19. Original data processing: Reference gene primer amplification gave estimated nucleated cell counts. Clones were sequenced by immunoSEQ multiplex PCR, and TCRdb holds only the in-frame ones, with some missing. V and J calls and clone size are those listed in that table; D and trimming were worked out from the DNA. The profile shows roughly 290,000 clones, under 90% of them singletons. In germline, CDR1 is SGHTA, CDR2 FQGNSA. V shed 5 bases, J shed 8 bases, and the junction held 8 bases outside the gene matches. This CDR3 contains 15 residues.

The origin of this receptor is a woman aged 40 to 50 who had recovered from COVID-19. V usage is TRBV7-2 and J usage is TRBJ1-4; 10 bases are shared with TRBD1. Material for sequencing was PBMCs or T cells enriched from blood (not recorded which). CDR3 DNA sequence: TGTGCCAGCAGCATGGGGACAGGGGCCAACGAAAAACTGTTTTTT. It translates to CASSMGTGANEKLFF.